Listed here are 17 T cell receptor beta chains from one sample, sequenced in a study of T-cell memory formation after mild COVID-19. TCRdb analysed the 5' RACE reads with MiXCR anew, one entry per CDR3 protein. The sample includes 250,000 or so distinct CDR3 sequences, roughly 18% of them seen just once. Specimen: PBMCs or a T cell subset sorted from them (not recorded which). All receptors come from a man aged 18 to 29 who had mild COVID-19 (a few samples of this study predate the infection). Cell type and time point are not known.

This clonotype was seen a handful of times. CDR3 protein: CASSYGAPGYGYTF. For the CDR3, the DNA is TGTGCCAGCAGTTACGGGGCCCCCGGCTATGGCTACACCTTC. This rearrangement joins TRBV6-2 or TRBV6-3 to TRBJ1-2; D is perhaps TRBD1 (5 bases). The CDR3 has 14 residues. Between the trimmed V and J ends, which lost 2 bases and 4 bases, there was a span of 11 bases. Germline V gene data show CDR1 as MNHEY and CDR2 as SVGEGT.

The chain has TRBV7-2 and TRBJ1-5; D possibly corresponds to TRBD1 (5 bases). The CDR3 runs 17 residues. CDR1 is SGHTA and CDR2 is FQGNSA in the germline V gene. The V gene lost 4 bases and the J gene lost 1 base, with 17 bases spanning the gap. CDR3 amino acids: CASSSPQGVASNQPQHF. CDR3 sequence (DNA): TGTGCCAGCAGCTCACCCCAGGGTGTAGCCAGCAATCAGCCCCAGCATTTT.

This clonotype was counted only a few times. The chain carries TRBV7-3 and TRBJ2-1; 8 nucleotides line up with TRBD1. The CDR3 loop spans 14 amino acids. J gave up 14 bases and V 5 bases, and 14 bases lay outside the gene matches. Germline V lookup: CDR1 SGHTA, CDR2 FQGTGA. The CDR3: CASSASLLGQGKFF. In DNA, the CDR3 is TGTGCCAGCAGCGCGTCACTCCTCGGACAGGGAAAGTTCTTC.

V usage is TRBV12-3 or TRBV12-4 and J usage is TRBJ2-7; no reliable D call. The CDR3 sequence is 14 residues long. CDR3 in DNA: TGTGCCAGCAGTGGCCCCGGTTTCGTCTACGAGCAGCACGTC. Residues: CASSGPGFVYEQHV.

This clonotype was observed a few times. This chain connects TRBV5-1 to TRBJ1-6, with D maybe TRBD1 (5 bases). With 1 base removed from V and 5 bases from J, the gap between germline ends came to 7 bases. The CDR3 length is 14 residues. In germline, CDR1 is SGHRS, CDR2 YFSETQ. The CDR3 spells CASSLPGHNSPLHF. CDR3 in DNA: TGCGCCAGCAGCTTGCCGGGGCATAATTCACCCCTCCACTTT.

This clonotype was seen more than once but under ten times. The CDR3 DNA sequence: TGTGCCAGCAGCCCCACGGGGTCTCAAAACATTCAGTACTTC. Residues: CASSPTGSQNIQYF. The chain employs TRBV4-2 and TRBJ2-4, with a tentative D call TRBD2 (5 bases). The V end was cut by 4 bases, the J end by 5 bases, with 12 bases between. There are 14 residues in the CDR3. Germline assignment: CDR1 LGHNA and CDR2 YNFKEQ.

The rearrangement uses TRBV9 and TRBJ1-1; no reliable D call. Germline loops: CDR1 SGDLS, CDR2 YYNGEE. The length of the CDR3 is 13 residues. Trimming took 7 bases from V and 0 from J, leaving 10 bases between them. Written as DNA, the CDR3 is TGTGCCAGCGGACCGGACTTGAACACTGAAGCTTTCTTT. This sequence encodes CASGPDLNTEAFF.

The V and J genes are TRBV19 and TRBJ2-6; D is uncertain. The V gene's germline CDR1 is LNHDA and CDR2 SQIVND (reference sequence). Deletions cut 1 base from V and 1 base from J, with 11 bases between. This CDR3 contains 17 residues. The CDR3 protein is CASSIGWLGSGANVLTF. DNA for the CDR3: TGTGCCAGTAGTATAGGCTGGTTAGGTTCTGGGGCCAACGTCCTGACTTTC. Together with reference TRBV19 and TRBJ2-6, the CDR3 gives the full variable domain: DGGITQSPKYLFRKEGQNVTLSCEQNLNHDAMYWYRQDPGQGLRLIYYSQIVNDFQKGDIAEGYSVSREKKESFPLTVTSAQKNPTAFYLCASSIGWLGSGANVLTFGAGSRLTVL.

The chain combines TRBV12-3 or TRBV12-4 with TRBJ1-2; D not certain. This CDR3 is built from 13 residues. The V end lost 6 bases, the J end lost 4 bases, and 12 bases lay between the germline ends. In DNA form, the CDR3 reads TGTGCCAGCAGCCCCCGGGAGGGCTATGGCTACACCTTC. Its translation: CASSPREGYGYTF.

The chain carries TRBV6-4 and TRBJ2-3; D may be TRBD1 or TRBD2 (6 bases each). There are 13 residues in the CDR3. Trimming cost V 0 bases and J 10 bases, with 11 bases left between them. CDR1 and CDR2 (germline): MRHNA, SNTAGT. The CDR3 DNA is TGTGCCAGCAGTGACTCCCACAGGGAGGCGCAGTATTTT. Its protein is CASSDSHREAQYF.

This clonotype was seen more than once but under ten times. The rearrangement joins TRBV9 to TRBJ1-1; 9 positions agree with TRBD1. The junction had 1 base not matched to a gene; V was cut back by 0 bases and J by 4 bases. CDR1 is SGDLS, CDR2 YYNGEE, per germline. CDR3 length equals 14 residues. The DNA of the CDR3 is TGTGCCAGCAGCGTAGGGGACAGGGCCACTGAAGCTTTCTTT. Translation: CASSVGDRATEAFF.

This clonotype was seen repeatedly, ten times or more. The chain carries TRBV4-1 and TRBJ2-5; 7 bases map to TRBD1. V was pared by 6 bases and J by 3 bases, with 4 bases of the junction left unmatched. The CDR3 is 13 residues long. Germline CDR1 reads MGHRA; CDR2 reads YSYEKL. CDR3 bases: TGCGCCAGCAGGGCGACAGGGAAAGAGACCCAGTACTTC. The encoded protein is CASRATGKETQYF.

CDR3: CASRKDRGLDTGELFF. CDR3 nucleotides: TGCGCCAGCAGAAAGGACAGGGGGCTGGACACCGGGGAGCTGTTTTTT. The chain uses TRBV4-1 and TRBJ2-2; 11 nucleotides match TRBD1. Germline V lookup: CDR1 MGHRA, CDR2 YSYEKL. After removal of 6 bases from V and 3 bases from J, the junction contained 6 bases not matched to a gene. CDR3 size: 16 residues.

This clonotype was counted a few times. This chain links TRBV5-1 with TRBJ1-1; no clear D gene. The CDR3 length is 14 residues. Germline V gene lookup returns CDR1 SGHRS and CDR2 YFSETQ. V lost 3 bases, J lost 0 bases, and 9 bases lay in between. This chain's CDR3 is CASSSNRVNTEAFF. The CDR3 bases are TGCGCCAGCAGCTCCAACAGAGTGAACACTGAAGCTTTCTTT.

The J gene is TRBJ2-5, the V gene TRBV18; D assignment may be TRBD1 or TRBD2 (5 bases each). CDR1 KGHSH and CDR2 LQKENI come from the germline V gene. V lost 3 bases, J lost 4 bases, and 15 bases lay in between. This CDR3 has 15 amino acids. In DNA, the CDR3 is TGTGCCAGCTCACCTAGGGACGGTCGGGGAGAGACCCAGTACTTC. It translates to CASSPRDGRGETQYF. The full variable domain, completed using reference TRBV18 and TRBJ2-5, is NAGVMQNPRHLVRRRGQEARLRCSPMKGHSHVYWYRQLPEEGLKFMVYLQKENIIDESGMPKERFSAEFPKEGPSILRIQQVVRGDSAAYFCASSPRDGRGETQYFGPGTRLLVL.

This clonotype was detected ten times or more. DNA of the CDR3: TGCGCCAGCAGCTTAAGTTTGCGGGTGGAGCGACGGTCGAACACTGAAGCTTTCTTT. Its translation is CASSLSLRVERRSNTEAFF. This chain links TRBV5-1 with TRBJ1-1; D is unclear. The CDR3 consists of 19 residues. V lost 2 bases and J 1 base, leaving 24 bases between the germline ends. Looked up from germline, CDR1 is SGHRS and CDR2 is YFSETQ. Drawing the rest from reference TRBV5-1 and TRBJ1-1, the complete variable domain is KAGVTQTPRYLIKTRGQQVTLSCSPISGHRSVSWYQQTPGQGLQFLFEYFSETQRNKGNFPGRFSGRQFSNSRSEMNVSTLELGDSALYLCASSLSLRVERRSNTEAFFGQGTRLTVV.

This clonotype showed up many times. V usage is TRBV5-1 and J usage is TRBJ2-1; 10 bases map to TRBD2. Germline loops: CDR1 SGHRS, CDR2 YFSETQ. The CDR3 loop spans 15 amino acids. Trimming removed 2 bases from V and 8 bases from J; junction bases left unmatched: 7. The CDR3 nucleotides are TGCGCCAGCAGCTTCACGAGCGGGGGGGCCGATGAGCAGTTCTTC. Encoded protein: CASSFTSGGADEQFF.